The text below deals with one T cell receptor (beta chain). This specimen belongs to a study of T cell responses to AZD1222 COVID-19 vaccine. V lost 10 bases, J lost 8 bases, and 8 bases stayed unmatched. CDR3 length: 14 amino acids. The germline V gene encodes CDR1 LNHDA and CDR2 SQIVND (reference sequence). TCRdb's copy holds only in-frame clones and misses some; the assay was immunoSEQ multiplex PCR. The profile covers 89,000 or so clones, with just over 85% appearing a single time and 5.6% taken by the ten largest. Pooled in the analysis were second doses at about 4 or about 12 weeks. This specimen was peripheral blood, taken 28 days after the second AZD1222 dose. V gene TRBV19 combines with J gene TRBJ2-1; 13 bases map to TRBD2. The sequence was obtained from an adult who received the AZD1222 COVID-19 vaccine. DNA for the CDR3: TGTGCCACCACTAGCGGGGGGGCCCCCTATGAGCAGTTCTTC. Protein sequence: CATTSGGAPYEQFF.